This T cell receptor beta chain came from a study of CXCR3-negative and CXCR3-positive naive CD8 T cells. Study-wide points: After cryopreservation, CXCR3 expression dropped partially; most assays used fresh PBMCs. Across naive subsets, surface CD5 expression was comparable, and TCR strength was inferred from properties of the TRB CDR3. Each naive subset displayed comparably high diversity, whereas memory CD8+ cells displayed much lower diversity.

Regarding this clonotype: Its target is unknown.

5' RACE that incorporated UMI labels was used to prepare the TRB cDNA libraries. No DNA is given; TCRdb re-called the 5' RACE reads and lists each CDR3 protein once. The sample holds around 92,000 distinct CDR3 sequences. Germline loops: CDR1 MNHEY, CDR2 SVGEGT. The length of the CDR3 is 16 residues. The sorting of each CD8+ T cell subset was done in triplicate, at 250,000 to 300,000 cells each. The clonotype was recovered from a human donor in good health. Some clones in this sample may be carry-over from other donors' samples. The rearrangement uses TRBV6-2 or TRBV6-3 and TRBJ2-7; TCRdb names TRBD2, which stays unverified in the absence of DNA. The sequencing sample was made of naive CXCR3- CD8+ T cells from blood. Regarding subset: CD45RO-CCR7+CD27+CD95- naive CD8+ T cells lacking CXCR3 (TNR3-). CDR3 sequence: CASSNPTSGGHYEQYF.